This TCR beta chain was documented in a study of early T cells in non-severe SARS-CoV-2 infection. Study overall: Whole-blood bulk RNA, unsorted, was sequenced, and chains were unpaired. The study's findings and limits: The matching step, a VDJdb search, favored anti-spike CD8 responses and missed private and CD4 specificities.

The TCR library protocol was used to attach unique molecular identifiers. These identifiers were attached to individual cDNA molecules. TCRdb redid the calling of the 5' RACE reads with MiXCR, one entry per CDR3 protein. Counted here are about 21,000 distinct CDR3 sequences, around 4% occurring once; the ten biggest clones make up roughly 1.5%. This clonotype has a count of ten or more. Its matching antigen is unknown. The sample was whole blood. This clonotype originated in an adult who was a healthcare worker with PCR-confirmed SARS-CoV-2 infection or an uninfected control (not recorded which).

CDR3 DNA: TGTGCCAGTAGTACGGGACAGGGGGCGAGGCCCGGGTACAATGAGCAGTTCTTC. Translating gives CASSTGQGARPGYNEQFF. V gene TRBV19 combines with J gene TRBJ2-1; TRBD1 matches 12 bases. The CDR3 runs to 18 residues. CDR1 and CDR2 from the germline V gene are LNHDA and SQIVND (reference sequence). J was trimmed by 4 bases and V by 4 bases; bases with no gene match: 11.